The 3 T cell receptor beta chains reported below all come from one sample, sequenced in a study of cytomegalovirus exposure and HLA in healthy donors. Amplification used 60 Vbeta primers and 13 Jbeta primers. Clones were read by immunoSEQ multiplex PCR, and TCRdb kept only the in-frame ones, dropping some. The table lists about 130,000 clones, just under 85% of them singletons. The sequencing sample was made of PBMCs. The receptors were gathered from a boy aged 2 to 10 in good health and CMV-seronegative.

The chain uses TRBV5-5 and TRBJ2-3; D is unresolved. From germline, CDR1 is SGHKS and CDR2 YYEKEE (reference sequence). Trimming took 3 bases from V and 5 from J, leaving 13 bases between them. The CDR3 extends over 14 amino acids. CDR3 protein: CASSSLTSGDTQYF. The CDR3 DNA reads as TGTGCCAGCAGCTCCCTCACGTCAGGAGATACGCAGTATTTT.

This clone appeared a few times. For the CDR3, the DNA is TGCGCCAGCAGCTTAGGGACAGACCCCTACAATGAGCAGTTCTTC. Amino acid sequence: CASSLGTDPYNEQFF. The chain uses TRBV4-3 and TRBJ2-1; 7 bases align to TRBD1. This CDR3 spans 15 amino acids. Per the germline V gene, CDR1 is LGHNA and CDR2 is YSLEER. The J segment lost 2 bases and the V segment lost 5 bases, leaving 6 bases of the junction unmatched.

This clone was found once. This chain links TRBV25-1 with TRBJ1-2, with 10 bases identical to TRBD1. Losses at the gene ends were 4 bases for V and 6 bases for J; bases not matched to a gene: 2. The CDR3 extends over 13 amino acids. Looked up from germline, CDR1 is MGHDK and CDR2 is SYGVNS. This chain's CDR3 is CASSGGQGNGYTF. CDR3 bases: TGTGCCAGCAGTGGGGGACAGGGGAATGGCTACACCTTC.